These 29 T cell receptor beta chains share one sample of origin, sequenced in a study of blood T cells in healthy people across ages. A second PCR of about 7 to 11 cycles used a sample-barcoded 5' primer and a J-beta primer mix. TCRdb redid the calling of the 5' RACE reads with MiXCR, one entry per CDR3 protein. The sample has 580,000 or so distinct CDR3 sequences; around 48% are singletons. The sequenced material came from blood. The source of these receptors is a man older than 75 in good health.

This clonotype has only a few counts. The V and J genes are TRBV7-2 and TRBJ2-7; D uncertain. V was shortened by 5 bases and J by 2 bases, with 13 bases between the two germline ends. CDR3 length equals 14 residues. Germline assignment: CDR1 SGHTA and CDR2 FQGNSA. CDR3 region: CASSPAGHTYEQYF. As DNA, the CDR3 is TGTGCCAGCAGCCCGGCAGGCCACACCTACGAGCAGTACTTC.

This clonotype has only a few counts. The V and J genes are TRBV3-1 and TRBJ2-7; D is uncertain. Trimming cost V 1 base and J 2 bases, with 9 bases left between them. This CDR3 contains 14 residues. Looked up from germline, CDR1 is LGHDT and CDR2 is YNNKEL (reference sequence). The CDR3 sequence: CASSQAVPPYEQYF. The CDR3 DNA is TGTGCCAGCAGCCAAGCGGTACCTCCCTACGAGCAGTACTTC.

The V and J genes are TRBV7-2 and TRBJ2-4; 13 nucleotides line up with TRBD2. J lost 0 bases, V lost 5 bases, and 7 bases had no gene match. The CDR3 is 18 residues long. Germline V lookup: CDR1 SGHTA, CDR2 FQGNSA. The CDR3 here is CASSPGTSGALAKNIQYF. CDR3 coding DNA: TGTGCCAGCAGCCCGGGGACTAGCGGGGCGCTAGCCAAAAACATTCAGTACTTC.

A note on this clonotype: With a much larger clone just one base away, this may be a read error. The chain links TRBV7-8 to TRBJ2-1; TRBD1 aligns across 10 bases. The germline CDR1 and CDR2 sequences are SGHVS and FQNEAQ. This CDR3 has 15 residues. Trimming took 5 bases from V and 3 from J; bases not matched to a gene: 4. The CDR3 DNA sequence: TGTGCCAGCAGCCCCGGGACAGGGGACTACAATGAGCAGTTCTTC. It encodes CASSPGTGDYNEQFF.

This rearrangement joins TRBV7-9 to TRBJ2-1; 14 positions agree with TRBD2. Germline V gene sequence: CDR1 SEHNR, CDR2 FQNEAQ (reference sequence). The CDR3 spans 15 residues. V was pared by 7 bases and J by 12 bases, with 11 bases of the junction left unmatched. The CDR3 DNA is TGTGCCAGCACCGGACTAGCGGGAGGAAGCGATGGGCAGTTCTTC. Residues: CASTGLAGGSDGQFF.

This clonotype occurred a few times. The genes are TRBV25-1 and TRBJ2-1; tentatively, D is TRBD2 (6 bases). This CDR3 comprises 16 residues. Trimming pared 1 base from V and 3 bases from J, leaving 13 bases between. Germline V gene data show CDR1 as MGHDK and CDR2 as SYGVNS. The CDR3 region has the DNA TGTGCCAGCAGTGAATCCCCGCGGGATCGCTACAATGAGCAGTTCTTC. Translated, it gives CASSESPRDRYNEQFF.

This clonotype has only a few counts. CDR3 residues: CASSLSGRTTDTQYF. Here the CDR3 DNA reads TGTGCCAGCAGCTTATCCGGACGGACTACAGATACGCAGTATTTT. V gene TRBV7-3 combines with J gene TRBJ2-3; perhaps TRBD2 as D (5 bases). CDR3 size: 15 residues. Between the trimmed V and J ends, which lost 2 bases and 3 bases, there was a span of 12 bases. Germline V gene data show CDR1 as SGHTA and CDR2 as FQGTGA.

The chain links TRBV20-1 to TRBJ1-6, with D possibly TRBD1 on 5 matching bases. The CDR3 contains 13 residues. The germline gives CDR1 DFQATT, CDR2 SNEGSKA (reference sequence). The germline V and J ends were trimmed by 3 bases and 7 bases, with 10 bases remaining between them. The CDR3 coding sequence is TGCAGTGCTAGGCAGGGACGAAATTCACCCCTCCACTTT. Amino acid sequence: CSARQGRNSPLHF.

To note about this clonotype: A much more abundant neighbour one base away suggests this may be a read error. This chain links TRBV10-3 with TRBJ2-5; TRBD1 aligns across 9 bases. The DNA matches TRBJ2-7 better at its end, which makes the J call doubtful. In germline, CDR1 is ENHRY, CDR2 SYGVKD. The CDR3 has 13 residues. CDR3 sequence (DNA): TGTGCCATCGGAGGGACAGGGTCGGACGAGCAGTACTTC. Protein product: CAIGGTGSDEQYF.

In its sample, this clonotype was seen a few times. The chain has TRBV27 and TRBJ2-1; 9 positions match TRBD2. Germline V gene sequence: CDR1 MNHEY, CDR2 SMNVEV (reference sequence). The junction had 4 bases not matched to a gene; V was cut back by 0 bases and J by 7 bases. The CDR3 length is 15 residues. The CDR3 sequence: CASSLSLAGNNEQFF. The DNA of the CDR3 is TGTGCCAGCAGTTTATCCCTAGCGGGAAATAATGAGCAGTTCTTC.

This chain joins TRBV18 and TRBJ1-5; D perhaps matches TRBD1 (5 bases). Germline lookup yields CDR1 KGHSH and CDR2 LQKENI. Trimming took off 3 bases at V and 7 bases at J, with 16 bases between the two ends. The CDR3 is 15 amino acids. The DNA for the CDR3 is TGTGCCAGCTCACCGCAGTGGGGGGTGGAACAGCCCCAGCATTTT. Protein: CASSPQWGVEQPQHF.

The rearrangement joins TRBV20-1 to TRBJ2-1; no clear D gene. V dropped 4 bases and J dropped 15 bases, with 7 bases sitting between them. Germline lookup yields CDR1 DFQATT and CDR2 SNEGSKA (reference sequence). This CDR3 is 8 amino acids long. The CDR3: CSATPRFF. The CDR3 nucleotides read TGCAGTGCTACTCCCAGGTTCTTC.

This clonotype was observed a few times. The rearrangement uses TRBV7-2 and TRBJ1-6; 9 bases line up with TRBD1. Unmatched junction bases numbered 6, after V lost 5 bases and J lost 10 bases. Germline lookup yields CDR1 SGHTA and CDR2 FQGNSA. The CDR3 contains 14 residues. CDR3 amino acids: CASSQDRGGSPLHF. The CDR3 DNA reads TGTGCCAGCAGCCAGGACAGGGGTGGATCACCCCTCCACTTT. Using reference TRBV7-2 and TRBJ1-6 for the parts outside the CDR3, the full variable domain is GAGVSQSPSNKVTEKGKDVELRCDPISGHTALYWYRQSLGQGLEFLIYFQGNSAPDKSGLPSDRFSAERTGGSVSTLTIQRTQQEDSAVYLCASSQDRGGSPLHFGNGTRLTVT.

The sample holds one count of this clonotype. This chain links TRBV28 with TRBJ2-7, with 8 bases identical to TRBD1. The V segment lost 6 bases and the J segment 4 bases; nucleotides outside the gene matches: 11. The CDR3 extends over 15 amino acids. CDR1 is MDHEN and CDR2 is SYDVKM in the germline V gene. In DNA form, the CDR3 reads TGTGCCAGCAGAGGTCCCCGCAGGGGGCAGTACGAGCAGTACTTC. Translating gives CASRGPRRGQYEQYF. Filled out from reference TRBV28 and TRBJ2-7, the complete variable domain reads DVKVTQSSRYLVKRTGEKVFLECVQDMDHENMFWYRQDPGLGLRLIYFSYDVKMKEKGDIPEGYSVSREKKERFSLILESASTNQTSMYLCASRGPRRGQYEQYFGPGTRLTVT.

The chain employs TRBV14 and TRBJ2-7, with 7 bases lining up with TRBD1. This CDR3 has 14 residues. The ends lost 2 bases at V and 2 bases at J; junction bases unmatched: 3. Germline V gene data show CDR1 as SGHDN and CDR2 as FVKESK. CDR3 DNA: TGTGCCAGCAGCCAATTAGGGACAGCCTACGAGCAGTACTTC. It specifies CASSQLGTAYEQYF.

This clonotype was detected a few times. Here the CDR3 DNA reads TGTGCCAGCAGTTACCTGGCGGGAGAGGGCACAGACATTCAGTACTTC. Translating gives CASSYLAGEGTDIQYF. The rearrangement joins TRBV6-2 or TRBV6-3 to TRBJ2-4; the match to TRBD2 covers 7 bases. CDR3 length equals 16 residues. After removal of 2 bases from V and 8 bases from J, the junction contained 12 bases not matched to a gene. The germline CDR1 and CDR2 sequences are MNHEY and SVGEGT.

This clonotype was counted a few times. The rearrangement uses TRBV27 and TRBJ2-1; D not resolved. Trimming took off 3 bases at V and 0 bases at J, with 9 bases between the two ends. The length of the CDR3 is 15 residues. Germline CDR1 reads MNHEY; CDR2 reads SMNVEV (reference sequence). This CDR3 is CASSFIGSSYNEQFF. The CDR3 coding sequence is TGTGCCAGCAGTTTCATCGGAAGCTCCTACAATGAGCAGTTCTTC.

This clonotype showed up just once. V usage is TRBV20-1 and J usage is TRBJ1-3; perhaps TRBD1 as D (5 bases). Germline CDR1 and CDR2: DFQATT and SNEGSKA (reference sequence). The CDR3 sequence is 14 residues long. DNA of the CDR3: TGCGGGGGGACCGACGGGGTCACTGGAAACACCATATATTTT. Protein sequence: CGGTDGVTGNTIYF.

J is TRBJ2-7 and V is TRBV5-1; D may be TRBD1 (6 bases). CDR1 is SGHRS, CDR2 YFSETQ, per germline. The CDR3 consists of 13 residues. The V end lost 4 bases, the J end lost 2 bases, and 10 bases lay between the germline ends. The CDR3 region has the DNA TGCGCCAGCAGCACTCCAGGGGCCTACGAGCAGTACTTC. Amino acid sequence: CASSTPGAYEQYF.

This chain links TRBV6-2 or TRBV6-3 with TRBJ2-1; D is ambiguous. Germline V gene lookup returns CDR1 MNHEY and CDR2 SVGEGT. Trimming shortened V by 7 bases and J by 5 bases, and 6 bases separated the two germline ends. The CDR3 has 11 amino acids. CDR3 region: CASTMDNEQFF. The DNA of the CDR3 is TGTGCCAGCACCATGGACAATGAGCAGTTCTTC.

This sequence joins TRBV27 and TRBJ2-2, with 8 bases aligning to TRBD1. Losses at the gene ends were 7 bases for V and 0 bases for J; bases not matched to a gene: 7. The CDR3 is made up of 16 amino acids. The germline V gene encodes CDR1 MNHEY and CDR2 SMNVEV (reference sequence). This CDR3 is CASTLRQGTNTGELFF. The DNA for the CDR3 is TGTGCCAGCACCCTAAGACAGGGGACGAACACCGGGGAGCTGTTTTTT.

This clonotype was detected many times. The V gene is TRBV6-6, the J gene TRBJ2-3; a weak D match, TRBD2 (5 bases). Germline loops: CDR1 MNHNY, CDR2 SVGAGI (reference sequence). The CDR3 totals 14 residues. V shed 6 bases and J shed 1 base, with 11 bases lying between them. The CDR3 protein is CASRERQRTDTQYF. CDR3 DNA: TGTGCCAGCAGAGAGCGGCAACGCACAGATACGCAGTATTTT.

The chain uses TRBV3-1 and TRBJ1-2; D is uncertain. CDR3 length: 16 amino acids. Trimming pared 1 base from V and 0 bases from J, leaving 12 bases between. The germline CDR1 and CDR2 sequences are LGHDT and YNNKEL (reference sequence). The CDR3 DNA is TGTGCCAGCAGCCAAGGGCTACCGCTAACTAACTATGGCTACACCTTC. Its protein product is CASSQGLPLTNYGYTF.

The V and J genes are TRBV2 and TRBJ1-1, with TRBD1 as a possible D gene (6 bases). From germline, CDR1 is SNHLY and CDR2 FYNNEI. The ends were cut back, 4 bases at V and 1 base at J, with 13 bases in the middle. CDR3 length equals 15 residues. CDR3 in amino acids: CASSVTGLPNTEAFF. CDR3 DNA sequence: TGTGCCAGCAGTGTTACAGGGCTCCCGAACACTGAAGCTTTCTTT.

This clonotype was seen more than once but under ten times. The V and J genes are TRBV7-9 and TRBJ1-2, with D hard to call. The germline gives CDR1 SEHNR, CDR2 FQNEAQ (reference sequence). Trimming took off 4 bases at V and 0 bases at J, with 9 bases between the two ends. The CDR3 consists of 14 residues. The CDR3 is CASSSSGSNYGYTF. For the CDR3, the DNA is TGTGCCAGCAGCTCCTCGGGGTCTAACTATGGCTACACCTTC.

This clonotype was found a few times. This chain joins TRBV20-1 and TRBJ2-1, with 12 bases matching TRBD2. The germline gives CDR1 DFQATT, CDR2 SNEGSKA (reference sequence). This CDR3 comprises 15 residues. Unmatched junction bases numbered 8, after V lost 6 bases and J lost 5 bases. CDR3 coding DNA: TGCAGTGCCGCTCGGACTAGCGGGACCCACAATGAGCAGTTCTTC. It specifies CSAARTSGTHNEQFF.

This clonotype was observed a handful of times. This chain joins TRBV5-5 and TRBJ1-5; unclear D gene. V lost 0 bases and J 4 bases, leaving 11 bases between the germline ends. The CDR3 is 15 amino acids. Germline-derived CDR1 and CDR2 are SGHKS and YYEKEE (reference sequence). The CDR3 sequence is CASSLDPGWNQPQHF. The CDR3 DNA reads as TGTGCCAGCAGCTTGGACCCGGGTTGGAATCAGCCCCAGCATTTT.

V gene TRBV20-1 combines with J gene TRBJ2-3, with 12 bases identical to TRBD2. After removal of 3 bases from V and 0 bases from J, the junction contained 7 bases not matched to a gene. Germline loops: CDR1 DFQATT, CDR2 SNEGSKA (reference sequence). This CDR3 region has 17 residues. In DNA, the CDR3 is TGCAGTGCTAGTGGACTAGCGGGGCTGTCTAGCACAGATACGCAGTATTTT. It yields the protein CSASGLAGLSSTDTQYF.

The sample holds a few counts of this clonotype. The chain couples TRBV20-1 to TRBJ2-1; the D gene could be TRBD1 or TRBD2 (5 bases each). The V and J ends lost 3 bases and 5 bases respectively, with 20 bases between them. The CDR3 spans 16 residues. Germline V gene lookup returns CDR1 DFQATT and CDR2 SNEGSKA (reference sequence). CDR3 loop: CSASGLPLGTDNEQFF. The CDR3 nucleotides are TGCAGTGCTAGCGGACTTCCTCTGGGGACGGACAATGAGCAGTTCTTC.